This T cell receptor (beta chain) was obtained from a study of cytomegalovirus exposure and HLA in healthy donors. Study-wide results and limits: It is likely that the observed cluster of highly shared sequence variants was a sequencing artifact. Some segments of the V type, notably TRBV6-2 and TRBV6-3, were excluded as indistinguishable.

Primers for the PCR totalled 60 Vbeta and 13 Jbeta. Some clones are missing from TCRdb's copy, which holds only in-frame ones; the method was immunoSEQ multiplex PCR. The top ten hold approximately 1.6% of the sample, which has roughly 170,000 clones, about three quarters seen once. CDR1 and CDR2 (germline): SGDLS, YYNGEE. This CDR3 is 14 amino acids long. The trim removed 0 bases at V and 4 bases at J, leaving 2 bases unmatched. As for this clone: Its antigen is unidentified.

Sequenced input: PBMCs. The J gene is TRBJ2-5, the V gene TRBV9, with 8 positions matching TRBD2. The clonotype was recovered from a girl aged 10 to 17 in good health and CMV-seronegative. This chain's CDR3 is CASSVVAGGETQYF. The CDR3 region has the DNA TGTGCCAGCAGCGTAGTGGCGGGGGGAGAGACCCAGTACTTC.